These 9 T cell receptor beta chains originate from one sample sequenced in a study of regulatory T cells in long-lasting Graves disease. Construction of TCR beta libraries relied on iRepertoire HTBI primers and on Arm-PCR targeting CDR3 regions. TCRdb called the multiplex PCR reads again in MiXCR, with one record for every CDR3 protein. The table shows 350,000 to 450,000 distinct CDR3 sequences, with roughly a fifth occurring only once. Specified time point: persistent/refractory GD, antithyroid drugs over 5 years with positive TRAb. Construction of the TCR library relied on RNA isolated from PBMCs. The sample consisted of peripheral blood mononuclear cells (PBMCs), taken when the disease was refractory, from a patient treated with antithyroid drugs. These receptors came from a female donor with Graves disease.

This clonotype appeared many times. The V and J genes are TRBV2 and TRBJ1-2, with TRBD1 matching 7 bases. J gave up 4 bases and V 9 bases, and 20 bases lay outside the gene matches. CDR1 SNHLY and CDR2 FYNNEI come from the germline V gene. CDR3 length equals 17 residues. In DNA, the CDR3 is TGTGCCAGTGGAACACAGGCCAGGGGGGCGCGGAGCTATGGCTACACCTTC. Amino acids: CASGTQARGARSYGYTF.

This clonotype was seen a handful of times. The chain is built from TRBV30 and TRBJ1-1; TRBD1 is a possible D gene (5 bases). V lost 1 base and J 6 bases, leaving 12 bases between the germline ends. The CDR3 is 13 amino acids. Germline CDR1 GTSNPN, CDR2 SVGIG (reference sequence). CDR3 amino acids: CAWSDSGQAEAFF. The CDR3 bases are TGTGCCTGGAGTGATTCTGGACAAGCTGAAGCTTTCTTT.

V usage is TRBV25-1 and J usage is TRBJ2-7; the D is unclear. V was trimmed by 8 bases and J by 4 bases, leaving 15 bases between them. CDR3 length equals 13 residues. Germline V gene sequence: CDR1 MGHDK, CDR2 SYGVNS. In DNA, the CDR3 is TGTGCCAGCGCCCCTCCTAGTTCGTACGAGCAGTACTTC. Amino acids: CASAPPSSYEQYF.

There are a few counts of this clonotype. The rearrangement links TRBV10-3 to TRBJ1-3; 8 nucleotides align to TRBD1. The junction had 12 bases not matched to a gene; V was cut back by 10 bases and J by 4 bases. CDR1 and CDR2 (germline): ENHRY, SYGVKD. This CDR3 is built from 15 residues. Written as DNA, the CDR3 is TGTGCCACCCGACCTCAGGGGGCGCGGGGAAACACCATATATTTT. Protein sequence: CATRPQGARGNTIYF.

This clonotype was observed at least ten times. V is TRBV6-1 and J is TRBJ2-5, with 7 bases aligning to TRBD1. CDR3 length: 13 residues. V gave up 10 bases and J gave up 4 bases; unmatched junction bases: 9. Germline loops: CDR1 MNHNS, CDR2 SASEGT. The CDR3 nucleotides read TGTGCCACCAGACAGGGTACCCCAGAGACCCAGTACTTC. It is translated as CATRQGTPETQYF.

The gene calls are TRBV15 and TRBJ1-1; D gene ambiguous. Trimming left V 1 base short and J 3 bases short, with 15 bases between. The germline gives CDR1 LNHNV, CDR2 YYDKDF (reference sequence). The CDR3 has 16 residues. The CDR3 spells CATSRGVVISDTEAFF. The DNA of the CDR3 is TGTGCCACCAGCAGAGGGGTCGTTATTTCAGACACTGAAGCTTTCTTT.

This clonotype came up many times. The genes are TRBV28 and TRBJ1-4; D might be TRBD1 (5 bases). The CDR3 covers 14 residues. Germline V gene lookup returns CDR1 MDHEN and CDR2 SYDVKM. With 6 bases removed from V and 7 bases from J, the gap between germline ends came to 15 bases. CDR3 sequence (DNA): TGTGCCAGCAGGAGCCAGGGTGGGTCTGAAAAACTGTTTTTT. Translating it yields CASRSQGGSEKLFF.

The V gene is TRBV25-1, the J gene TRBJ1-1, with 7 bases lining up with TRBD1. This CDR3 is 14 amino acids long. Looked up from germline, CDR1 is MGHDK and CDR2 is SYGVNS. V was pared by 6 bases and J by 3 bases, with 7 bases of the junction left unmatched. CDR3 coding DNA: TGTGCCAGCAGGGACTTTGGGACAGACACTGAAGCTTTCTTT. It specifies CASRDFGTDTEAFF.

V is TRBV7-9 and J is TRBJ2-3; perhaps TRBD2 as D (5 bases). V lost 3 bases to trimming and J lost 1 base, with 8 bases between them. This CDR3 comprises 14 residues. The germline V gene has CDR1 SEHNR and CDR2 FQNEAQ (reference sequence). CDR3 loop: CASSFVLGTDTQYF. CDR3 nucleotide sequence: TGTGCCAGCAGCTTTGTACTAGGCACAGATACGCAGTATTTT.